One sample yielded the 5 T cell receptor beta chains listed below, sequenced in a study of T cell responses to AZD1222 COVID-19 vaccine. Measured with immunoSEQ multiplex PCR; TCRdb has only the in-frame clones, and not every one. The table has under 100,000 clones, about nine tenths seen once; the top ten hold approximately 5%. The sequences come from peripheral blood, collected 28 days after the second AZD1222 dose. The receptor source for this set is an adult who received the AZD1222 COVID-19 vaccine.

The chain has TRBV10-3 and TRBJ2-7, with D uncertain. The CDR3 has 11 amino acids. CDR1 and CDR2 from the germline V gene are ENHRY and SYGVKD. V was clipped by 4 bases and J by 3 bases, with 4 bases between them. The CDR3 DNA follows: TGTGCCATCAGTGGGGACTACGAGCAGTACTTC. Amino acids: CAISGDYEQYF.

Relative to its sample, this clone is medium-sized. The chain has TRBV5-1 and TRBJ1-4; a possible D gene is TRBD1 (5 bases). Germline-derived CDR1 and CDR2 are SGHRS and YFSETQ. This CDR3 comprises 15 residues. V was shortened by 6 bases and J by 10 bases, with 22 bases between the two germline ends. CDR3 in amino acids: CASTYAGLPRGKLFF. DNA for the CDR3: TGCGCCAGCACCTATGCGGGGCTCCCCCGAGGAAAACTGTTTTTT.

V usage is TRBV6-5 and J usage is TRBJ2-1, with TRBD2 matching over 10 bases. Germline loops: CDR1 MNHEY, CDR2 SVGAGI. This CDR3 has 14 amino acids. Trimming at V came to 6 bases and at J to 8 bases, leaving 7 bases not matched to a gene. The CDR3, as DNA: TGTGCCAGCAGGGGACTAGCGCGGAACGATGAGCAGTTCTTC. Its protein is CASRGLARNDEQFF.

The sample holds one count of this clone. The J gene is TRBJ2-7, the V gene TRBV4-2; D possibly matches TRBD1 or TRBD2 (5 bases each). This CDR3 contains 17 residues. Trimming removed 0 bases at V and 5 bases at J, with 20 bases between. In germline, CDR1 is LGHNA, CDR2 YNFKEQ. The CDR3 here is CASSQEGVGTVIDEQYF. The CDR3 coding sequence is TGTGCCAGCAGCCAAGAGGGCGTGGGGACGGTCATCGACGAGCAGTACTTC.

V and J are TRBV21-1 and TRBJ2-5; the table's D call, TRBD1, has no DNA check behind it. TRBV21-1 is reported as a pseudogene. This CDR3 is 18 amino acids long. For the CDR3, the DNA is TGTGCCAGCAGCATTAAGACAGGAATTATCTTCTGGTACGAGACCCAGTACTTC. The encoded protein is CASSIKTGIIFWYETQYF.